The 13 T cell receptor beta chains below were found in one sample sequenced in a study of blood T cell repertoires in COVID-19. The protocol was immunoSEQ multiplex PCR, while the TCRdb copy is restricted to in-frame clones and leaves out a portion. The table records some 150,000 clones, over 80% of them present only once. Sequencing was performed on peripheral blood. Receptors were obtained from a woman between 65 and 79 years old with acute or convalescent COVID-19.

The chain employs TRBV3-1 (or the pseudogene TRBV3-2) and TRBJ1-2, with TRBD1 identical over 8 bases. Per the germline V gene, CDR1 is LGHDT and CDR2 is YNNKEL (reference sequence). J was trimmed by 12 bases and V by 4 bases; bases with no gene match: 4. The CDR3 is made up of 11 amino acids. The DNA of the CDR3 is TGTGCCAGCAGCCGGCAGGGGGCACACACCTTC. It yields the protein CASSRQGAHTF.

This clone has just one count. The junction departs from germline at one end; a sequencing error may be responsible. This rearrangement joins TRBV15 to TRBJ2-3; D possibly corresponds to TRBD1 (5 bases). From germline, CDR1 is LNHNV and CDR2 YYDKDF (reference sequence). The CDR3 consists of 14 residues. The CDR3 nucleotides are TGTGCCACCACCAGACAGTTTGTCGTGGATACGCAGTATTTT. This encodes CATTRQFVVDTQYF.

The CDR3 DNA reads TGTGCCAGCAGCCGGCAGGGTAGCCCCATTGAAAAACTGTTTTTT. It translates to CASSRQGSPIEKLFF. The rearrangement uses TRBV11-2 and TRBJ1-4, with a weak D call TRBD1 (5 bases). V lost 5 bases and J 7 bases, leaving 17 bases between the germline ends. This CDR3 spans 15 amino acids. The germline V gene encodes CDR1 SGHAT and CDR2 FQNNGV.

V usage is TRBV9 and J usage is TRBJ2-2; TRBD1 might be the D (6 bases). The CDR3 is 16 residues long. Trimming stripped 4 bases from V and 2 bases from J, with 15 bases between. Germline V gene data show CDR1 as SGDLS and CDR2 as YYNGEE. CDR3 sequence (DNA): TGTGCCAGCAGCCCAAGAGGACAGATAAACACCGGGGAGCTGTTTTTT. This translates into CASSPRGQINTGELFF.

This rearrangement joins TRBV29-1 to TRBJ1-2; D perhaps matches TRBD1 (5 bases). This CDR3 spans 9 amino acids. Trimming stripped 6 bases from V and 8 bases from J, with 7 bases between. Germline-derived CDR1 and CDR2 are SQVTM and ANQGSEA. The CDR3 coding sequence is TGCAGCGTCGGGGGAGGCTACACCTTC. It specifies CSVGGGYTF.

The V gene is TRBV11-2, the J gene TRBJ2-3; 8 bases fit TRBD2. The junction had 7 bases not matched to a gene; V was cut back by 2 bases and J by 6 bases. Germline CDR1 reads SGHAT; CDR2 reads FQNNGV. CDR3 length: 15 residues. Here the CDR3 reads CASSLSPSGSDTQYF. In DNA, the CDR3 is TGTGCCAGCAGCTTAAGTCCCAGCGGGAGTGATACGCAGTATTTT.

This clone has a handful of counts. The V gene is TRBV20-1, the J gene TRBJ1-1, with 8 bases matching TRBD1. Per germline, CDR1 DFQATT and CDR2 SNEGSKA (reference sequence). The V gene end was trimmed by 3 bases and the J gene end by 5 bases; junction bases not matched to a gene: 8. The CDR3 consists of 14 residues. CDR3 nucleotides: TGCAGTGCTAGTAGTCGGCAGGGGGCGACTGAAGCTTTCTTT. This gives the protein CSASSRQGATEAFF.

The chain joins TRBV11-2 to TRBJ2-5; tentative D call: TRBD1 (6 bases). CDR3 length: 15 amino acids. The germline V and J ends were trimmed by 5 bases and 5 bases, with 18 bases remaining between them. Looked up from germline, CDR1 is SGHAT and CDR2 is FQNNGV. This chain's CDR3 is CASSPRTVSAETQYF. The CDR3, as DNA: TGTGCCAGCAGCCCCAGGACAGTCTCGGCCGAGACCCAGTACTTC.

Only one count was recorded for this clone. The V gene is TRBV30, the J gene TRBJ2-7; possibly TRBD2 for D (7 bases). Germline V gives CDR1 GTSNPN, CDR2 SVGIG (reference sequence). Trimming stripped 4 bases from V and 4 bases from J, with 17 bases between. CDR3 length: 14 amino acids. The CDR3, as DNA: TGTGCCTGGACACTGCGGGGGCGGGTATACGAGCAGTACTTC. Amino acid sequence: CAWTLRGRVYEQYF.

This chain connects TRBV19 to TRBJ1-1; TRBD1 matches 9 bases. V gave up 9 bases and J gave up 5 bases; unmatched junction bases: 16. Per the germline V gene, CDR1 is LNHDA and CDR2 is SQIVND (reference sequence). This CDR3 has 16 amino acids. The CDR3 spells CASHIYRPDRGTEAFF. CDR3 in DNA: TGTGCCAGCCATATATATCGTCCGGACAGGGGTACTGAAGCTTTCTTT.

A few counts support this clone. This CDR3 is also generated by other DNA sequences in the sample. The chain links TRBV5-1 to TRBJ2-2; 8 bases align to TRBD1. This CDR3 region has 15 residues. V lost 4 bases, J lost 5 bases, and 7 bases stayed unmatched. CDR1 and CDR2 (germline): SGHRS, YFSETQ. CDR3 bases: TGCGCCAGCAGCCCTGGACAGGGTGGGACCGGGGAGCTGTTTTTT. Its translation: CASSPGQGGTGELFF.

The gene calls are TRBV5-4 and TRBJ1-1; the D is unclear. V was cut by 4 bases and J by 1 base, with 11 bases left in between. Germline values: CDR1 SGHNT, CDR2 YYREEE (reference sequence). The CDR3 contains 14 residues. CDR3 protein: CASSVTVKNTEAFF. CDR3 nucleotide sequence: TGTGCCAGCAGCGTTACAGTTAAGAACACTGAAGCTTTCTTT.

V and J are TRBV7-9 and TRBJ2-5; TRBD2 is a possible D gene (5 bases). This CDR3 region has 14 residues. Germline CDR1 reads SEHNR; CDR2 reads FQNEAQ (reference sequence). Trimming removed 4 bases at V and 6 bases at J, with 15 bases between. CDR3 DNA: TGTGCCAGCAGCTCCCTCAGCGGCGCCCAGACCCAGTACTTC. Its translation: CASSSLSGAQTQYF. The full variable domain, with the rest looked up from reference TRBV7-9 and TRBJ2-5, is DTGVSQNPRHKITKRGQNVTFRCDPISEHNRLYWYRQTLGQGPEFLTYFQNEAQLEKSRLLSDRFSAERPKGSFSTLEIQRTEQGDSAMYLCASSSLSGAQTQYFGPGTRLLVL.